These 15 T cell receptor beta chains originate from one sample sequenced in a study of siplizumab effects on memory and regulatory T cells. Data came from immunoSEQ multiplex PCR; TCRdb stores just in-frame clones and leaves some out. The sample lists roughly 11,000 clones, approximately 45% seen once, with roughly 34% in the top ten. In the mixed lymphocyte reaction, cells were cocultured for 5 to 7 days at 37°C. No antigen has been identified for these receptors. What was sequenced was CFSE-low (dividing) CD8+ T cells sorted from an allogeneic mixed lymphocyte reaction. The source of these receptors is a human donor in good health; the cells came from an allogeneic mixed lymphocyte reaction. Some clones in this sample may be carry-over from other donors' samples.

This clone showed up just a few times. This rearrangement joins TRBV9 to TRBJ2-2, with TRBD2 identical over 8 bases. This CDR3 comprises 15 residues. J was trimmed by 5 bases and V by 4 bases; bases with no gene match: 7. Germline CDR1 SGDLS, CDR2 YYNGEE. This chain's CDR3 is CASSSSGGRTGELFF. DNA of the CDR3: TGTGCCAGCAGCTCGAGCGGGGGTAGGACCGGGGAGCTGTTTTTT.

This sequence joins TRBV11-3 and TRBJ1-1; perhaps TRBD1 as D (5 bases). The CDR3 runs to 13 residues. The V end was cut by 1 base, the J end by 7 bases, with 10 bases between. Germline CDR1 SGHNT, CDR2 YENEEA. CDR3 sequence (DNA): TGTGCCAGCAGCTTAGGGGCAGGGAGTGAAGCTTTCTTT. It specifies CASSLGAGSEAFF.

This clone appeared a few times. The V and J genes are TRBV13 and TRBJ1-1; D gene uncertain. CDR1 is PRHDT and CDR2 is FYEKMQ in the germline V gene (reference sequence). Trimming stripped 5 bases from V and 3 bases from J, with 13 bases between. The CDR3 runs 14 residues. The CDR3, as DNA: TGTGCCAGCAGCCGGCCCCCTGGGGACACTGAAGCTTTCTTT. It specifies CASSRPPGDTEAFF.

A few counts support this clone. This chain links TRBV19 with TRBJ2-7; 10 nucleotides align to TRBD1. This CDR3 spans 14 amino acids. The junction had 0 bases not matched to a gene; V was cut back by 1 base and J by 3 bases. Germline loops: CDR1 LNHDA, CDR2 SQIVND (reference sequence). The CDR3 coding sequence is TGTGCCAGTAGTATAGGGACAGGGGGCTACGAGCAGTACTTC. Translated: CASSIGTGGYEQYF.

This clone turned up a few times. The chain couples TRBV2 to TRBJ2-3; D possibly corresponds to TRBD2 (7 bases). The CDR3 loop spans 14 amino acids. CDR1 is SNHLY and CDR2 is FYNNEI in the germline V gene. CDR3 loop: CATTGTTAGDTQYF. CDR3 sequence (DNA): TGTGCAACAACAGGGACTACAGCGGGAGATACGCAGTATTTT.

This chain joins TRBV2 and TRBJ2-1; TRBD2 might be the D (7 bases). Germline CDR1 SNHLY, CDR2 FYNNEI. Between the trimmed V and J ends, which lost 6 bases and 1 base, there was a span of 16 bases. CDR3 size: 16 residues. CDR3 residues: CASSPTGGLSYNEQFF. The CDR3 nucleotides are TGTGCCAGCAGCCCAACCGGGGGGCTGTCCTACAATGAGCAGTTCTTC.

This clone appeared once. The chain combines TRBV11-2 with TRBJ1-1, with a possible D match to TRBD1 (5 bases). V lost 7 bases to trimming and J lost 5 bases, with 20 bases between them. Germline CDR1 SGHAT, CDR2 FQNNGV. The CDR3 is 15 amino acids. The CDR3 spells CASNWGPGGGTEAFF. CDR3 DNA sequence: TGTGCCAGCAATTGGGGCCCCGGAGGAGGGACTGAAGCTTTCTTT.

This chain uses TRBV6-5 with TRBJ2-3, with D perhaps TRBD1 (6 bases). Germline-derived CDR1 and CDR2 are MNHEY and SVGAGI. The V and J ends lost 4 bases and 0 bases respectively, with 11 bases between them. CDR3 length equals 15 residues. CDR3 region: CASSFGTLSTDTQYF. CDR3 sequence (DNA): TGTGCCAGCAGTTTCGGGACACTCAGCACAGATACGCAGTATTTT.

This chain joins TRBV7-9 and TRBJ2-1, with 9 bases matching TRBD1. After removal of 7 bases from V and 8 bases from J, the junction contained 21 bases not matched to a gene. The germline gives CDR1 SEHNR, CDR2 FQNEAQ (reference sequence). The CDR3 runs to 18 residues. Here the CDR3 reads CASNVHFRRTGVDHEQFF. The DNA of the CDR3 is TGTGCCAGCAACGTTCATTTCCGGAGGACAGGGGTTGATCATGAGCAGTTCTTC.

This clone was recorded at least ten times. The gene calls are TRBV6-6 and TRBJ1-3; the D gene is possibly TRBD1 (5 bases). This CDR3 contains 15 residues. Trimming removed 2 bases at V and 1 base at J, with 9 bases between. CDR1 is MNHNY and CDR2 is SVGAGI in the germline V gene (reference sequence). This CDR3 reads CASSYDSLSGNTIYF. Written as DNA, the CDR3 is TGTGCCAGCAGTTACGACAGCCTATCTGGAAACACCATATATTTT.

The chain employs TRBV13 and TRBJ1-4, with 7 bases lining up with TRBD1. V lost 3 bases, J lost 5 bases, and 6 bases stayed unmatched. This CDR3 spans 15 amino acids. CDR1 and CDR2 (germline): PRHDT, FYEKMQ (reference sequence). The chain's CDR3 is CASSFRGQLNEKLFF. The CDR3 bases are TGTGCCAGCAGCTTTAGGGGACAGCTAAATGAAAAACTGTTTTTT. Full variable domain (rest looked up from reference TRBV13 and TRBJ1-4): AAGVIQSPRHLIKEKRETATLKCYPIPRHDTVYWYQQGPGQDPQFLISFYEKMQSDKGSIPDRFSAQQFSDYHSELNMSSLELGDSALYFCASSFRGQLNEKLFFGSGTQLSVL.

The chain joins TRBV19 to TRBJ1-6; maybe TRBD1 (6 bases). CDR1 and CDR2 from the germline V gene are LNHDA and SQIVND (reference sequence). V gave up 3 bases and J gave up 10 bases, with 7 bases separating them. This CDR3 is 12 amino acids long. As DNA, the CDR3 is TGTGCCAGTAGTATCGGGGGCTCACCCCTCCACTTT. It codes for CASSIGGSPLHF.

The count of this clone is one. The chain carries TRBV6-6 and TRBJ2-1, with 10 bases identical to TRBD2. After removal of 4 bases from V and 0 bases from J, the junction contained 3 bases not matched to a gene. The CDR3 extends over 16 amino acids. Germline V gene lookup returns CDR1 MNHNY and CDR2 SVGAGI (reference sequence). CDR3 protein: CASSWTSGLSYNEQFF. Here the CDR3 DNA reads TGTGCCAGCAGTTGGACTAGCGGACTCTCCTACAATGAGCAGTTCTTC.

This clone has a handful of counts. This rearrangement joins TRBV27 to TRBJ2-7; no clear D gene. Germline V gene data show CDR1 as MNHEY and CDR2 as SMNVEV (reference sequence). The CDR3 runs to 15 residues. V lost 6 bases and J lost 2, with 17 bases in between. Written as DNA, the CDR3 is TGTGCCAGCAGGACATACCCGGGTTTGCCCTACGAGCAGTACTTC. This translates into CASRTYPGLPYEQYF.

The rearrangement uses TRBV6-5 and TRBJ1-2, with D uncertain. Trimming stripped 5 bases from V and 1 base from J, with 8 bases between. CDR3 length equals 13 residues. Germline V gives CDR1 MNHEY, CDR2 SVGAGI. CDR3 region: CASSIASNYGYTF. As DNA, the CDR3 is TGTGCCAGCAGTATAGCAAGTAACTATGGCTACACCTTC.